The rows below give T cell receptor beta chains drawn from one sample of a study of CD8 T cells in ankylosing spondylitis. One entry per CDR3 protein results from TCRdb running MiXCR on the 5' RACE reads. Of around 770,000 distinct CDR3 sequences listed, 12% are singletons. Sequences were obtained from blood, either unsorted or a sorted T cell fraction (not recorded which). The receptors originated from a male donor with ankylosing spondylitis. Both conserved end residues are part of each CDR3. The order of the fields is clone size, CDR3 length, D gene, V gene, J gene, CDR3 DNA, CDR3 protein. The D gene is left open where the match is weak. Rows give clone size only sometimes, using once, few, many, or a class for an expanded clone.

>-|16|-|TRBV7-2|TRBJ2-3
TGTGCCAGCAGCTTAGCTGGCTCTAGGGCTACAGATACGCAGTATTTT
CASSLAGSRATDTQYF
>-|15|TRBD1|TRBV30|TRBJ1-1
TGTGCCTGGAGGGTACGTGACAGGGAAAACACTGAAGCTTTCTTT
CAWRVRDRENTEAFF
>-|14|-|TRBV7-8|TRBJ1-5
TGTGCCAGCAGCTTAGCGAATCAGTATCAGCCCCAGCATTTT
CASSLANQYQPQHF
>few|13|-|TRBV20-1|TRBJ1-2
TGCAGTGCCCCTTGGGCGGGCTTAGGAGGCTACACCTTC
CSAPWAGLGGYTF
>-|15|TRBD1|TRBV7-2|TRBJ1-1
TGTGCCAGCAGCCCACAAAGGGGGCGCCCAGGAGAAGCTTTCTTT
CASSPQRGRPGEAFF
>-|16|TRBD1|TRBV7-9|TRBJ2-3
TGTGCCAGCAGCCGTACCGGGACAGGGGGCGCAGATACGCAGTATTTT
CASSRTGTGGADTQYF
>-|16|TRBD2|TRBV7-9|TRBJ2-3
TGTGCCAGCAGCACCGGGACTAGCGGGAGTGTAGATACGCAGTATTTT
CASSTGTSGSVDTQYF
>few|15|-|TRBV24-1|TRBJ1-2
TGTGCCACCAGTGACGGACAGAATTCTAACTATGGCTACACCTTC
CATSDGQNSNYGYTF
>-|14|-|TRBV15|TRBJ1-5
TGTGCCACCAGCTACGCAGGGAGCAATCAGCCCCAGCATTTT
CATSYAGSNQPQHF
>many|13|TRBD1|TRBV15|TRBJ2-7
TGTGCCACCAGCAGGCGACAGGGCTACGAGCAGTACTTC
CATSRRQGYEQYF
>few|15|-|TRBV20-1|TRBJ2-2
TGCAGTGCTACTTCCGTCATAACGAACACCGGGGAGCTGTTTTTT
CSATSVITNTGELFF
>-|13|-|TRBV11-2|TRBJ1-1
TGTGCCAGCAGCTTATCGATCGGCAGTTCGGCTTTCTTT
CASSLSIGSSAFF
>-|17|-|TRBV4-1|TRBJ2-1
TGCGCCAGCAGCCAAGACCCTGCCAACTGGGGTTACAATGAGCAGTTCTTC
CASSQDPANWGYNEQFF
>-|12|-|TRBV25-1|TRBJ2-7
TGTGCCAGCACTACGACGGGGGATGAGCAGTACTTC
CASTTTGDEQYF